Below are 30 T cell receptor beta chains sequenced from a single sample in a study of regulatory T cells in long-lasting Graves disease. Time point given: persistent/refractory GD, antithyroid drugs over 5 years with positive TRAb. TCR sequences were obtained from RNA taken from PBMCs. Both iRepertoire HTBI primers and Arm-PCR of CDR3 regions were used to build the TCR beta libraries. Each CDR3 protein gets one entry after TCRdb re-called the multiplex PCR reads with MiXCR. The sample has over 300,000 distinct CDR3 sequences, less than 20% seen once. The source material was peripheral blood mononuclear cells (PBMCs), sampled when the disease was refractory, from a patient treated with antithyroid drugs. The receptors shown here come from a female donor with Graves disease.

This clonotype showed up just a few times. The chain has TRBV6-1 and TRBJ1-2; D is unclear. The CDR3 consists of 14 residues. V was pared by 5 bases and J by 0 bases, with 10 bases between. CDR1 is MNHNS and CDR2 is SASEGT in the germline V gene. The CDR3 bases are TGTGCCAGCAGTCACAGAGAGTCTAACTATGGCTACACCTTC. Residues: CASSHRESNYGYTF.

V is TRBV29-1 and J is TRBJ2-5; the D gene could be TRBD1 or TRBD2 (5 bases each). This CDR3 spans 12 amino acids. The germline V gene encodes CDR1 SQVTM and CDR2 ANQGSEA. With 7 bases removed from V and 2 bases from J, the gap between germline ends came to 11 bases. This CDR3 is CSARDGQETQYF. In DNA, the CDR3 is TGCAGCGCTAGGGACGGTCAAGAGACCCAGTACTTC. The full variable domain, completed using reference TRBV29-1 and TRBJ2-5, is SAVISQKPSRDICQRGTSLTIQCQVDSQVTMMFWYRQQPGQSLTLIATANQGSEATYESGFVIDKFPISRPNLTFSTLTVSNMSPEDSSIYLCSARDGQETQYFGPGTRLLVL.

This clonotype appeared many times. The chain recombines TRBV5-1 with TRBJ1-1; D is unclear. The CDR3 loop spans 15 amino acids. Looked up from germline, CDR1 is SGHRS and CDR2 is YFSETQ. Deletions cut 4 bases from V and 0 bases from J, with 13 bases between. The CDR3 spells CASSTLPGVNTEAFF. DNA for the CDR3: TGCGCCAGCAGCACCCTCCCGGGAGTGAACACTGAAGCTTTCTTT.

The chain carries TRBV30 and TRBJ2-7; tentatively, D is TRBD2 (6 bases). Germline V gene data show CDR1 as GTSNPN and CDR2 as SVGIG (reference sequence). Trimming removed 2 bases from V and 0 bases from J, with 17 bases in between. The CDR3 totals 16 residues. The CDR3 spells CAWSSLHSGSSYEQYF. In nucleotides, the CDR3 is TGTGCCTGGAGTTCTCTACACAGCGGGTCCTCCTACGAGCAGTACTTC.

This chain links TRBV20-1 with TRBJ2-1, with 10 bases fitting TRBD2. CDR3 length equals 16 residues. With V trimmed by 0 bases and J by 4 bases, 6 bases remained unmatched. Germline CDR1 reads DFQATT; CDR2 reads SNEGSKA (reference sequence). CDR3 bases: TGCAGTGCTAGAGACGTGAGCGGGGGGGATTACAATGAGCAGTTCTTC. It specifies CSARDVSGGDYNEQFF.

There are many counts of this clonotype. The chain links TRBV11-3 to TRBJ1-1; perhaps TRBD1 as D (5 bases). V was pared by 5 bases and J by 0 bases, with 10 bases between. CDR1 SGHNT and CDR2 YENEEA come from the germline V gene. There are 14 residues in the CDR3. In nucleotides, the CDR3 is TGTGCCAGCAGCCGGGGACGGTTGAACACTGAAGCTTTCTTT. Amino acid sequence: CASSRGRLNTEAFF.

The chain employs TRBV7-2 and TRBJ1-2, with 10 bases lining up with TRBD1. Per the germline V gene, CDR1 is SGHTA and CDR2 is FQGNSA. The CDR3 extends over 19 amino acids. V lost 2 bases and J lost 7; bases outside the gene matches: 19. The CDR3 nucleotides are TGTGCCAGCAGCTTATGGGTCACGGGGAGTGACAGGGGGCTAAGTGGCTACACCTTC. It yields the protein CASSLWVTGSDRGLSGYTF.

This clonotype was seen ten or more times. This chain connects TRBV20-1 to TRBJ1-1, with TRBD1 as a possible D gene (6 bases). CDR3 length: 13 residues. Germline-derived CDR1 and CDR2 are DFQATT and SNEGSKA (reference sequence). Trimming took 1 base from V and 11 from J, leaving 17 bases between them. The CDR3 DNA reads TGCAGTGCTAGAGGTACAGGGTCGACAGTGGCTTTCTTT. It yields the protein CSARGTGSTVAFF.

The gene calls are TRBV7-2 and TRBJ2-1, with 12 nucleotides matching TRBD2. V shed 7 bases, J shed 9 bases, and the junction held 13 bases outside the gene matches. The CDR3 sequence is 16 residues long. Germline V lookup: CDR1 SGHTA, CDR2 FQGNSA. The CDR3 here is CASTQPLAGGPGEQFF. CDR3 nucleotides: TGTGCCAGCACTCAACCGCTAGCGGGAGGGCCCGGTGAGCAGTTCTTC.

There are many counts of this clonotype. The rearrangement uses TRBV12-3 or TRBV12-4 and TRBJ1-2; D may be TRBD1 (5 bases). The CDR3 covers 16 residues. V lost 4 bases and J 6 bases, leaving 21 bases between the germline ends. CDR3 sequence: CASSSGVGVLRDGYTF. The DNA for the CDR3 is TGTGCCAGCAGTTCCGGGGTGGGGGTCCTCAGGGATGGCTACACCTTC.

The CDR3 protein is CASSPGLFNEQFF. The CDR3, as DNA: TGTGCCAGCAGCCCCGGACTATTCAATGAGCAGTTCTTC. The chain is built from TRBV3-1 and TRBJ2-1; TRBD2 is a possible D gene (6 bases). Trimming stripped 4 bases from V and 6 bases from J, with 10 bases between. The CDR3 sequence is 13 residues long. Germline-derived CDR1 and CDR2 are LGHDT and YNNKEL (reference sequence).

With regard to this clonotype: Given a much more abundant clone one base away, this may be a read error. The V and J genes are TRBV29-1 and TRBJ2-2, with TRBD1 as a possible D gene (6 bases). This CDR3 region has 12 residues. From germline, CDR1 is SQVTM and CDR2 ANQGSEA. In DNA, the CDR3 is TGCAGCGGCGGACAGACTGCAGGGGAGCTGCTTTTT. This encodes CSGGQTAGELLF.

The rearrangement links TRBV5-1 to TRBJ1-2; D might be TRBD1 (5 bases). The V end lost 0 bases, the J end lost 6 bases, and 9 bases lay between the germline ends. This CDR3 has 13 residues. Germline-derived CDR1 and CDR2 are SGHRS and YFSETQ. As DNA, the CDR3 is TGCGCCAGCAGCTTGGGACAGCGGGATGGCTACACCTTC. Encoded protein: CASSLGQRDGYTF.

The gene calls are TRBV3-1 and TRBJ1-1; tentatively, D is TRBD1 (5 bases). The CDR3 spans 15 residues. V was pared by 0 bases and J by 10 bases, with 18 bases between. Germline CDR1 LGHDT, CDR2 YNNKEL (reference sequence). CDR3 region: CASSQDLGGVVGAFF. The CDR3 region has the DNA TGTGCCAGCAGCCAAGATCTGGGGGGGGTCGTTGGAGCTTTCTTT.

The V and J genes are TRBV6-1 and TRBJ2-3; tentative D call: TRBD1 (5 bases). The CDR3 is 13 residues long. CDR1 and CDR2 from the germline V gene are MNHNS and SASEGT. V lost 7 bases to trimming and J lost 4 bases, with 12 bases between them. The CDR3 DNA follows: TGTGCCAGCAAAGCAGGGTATGCAGATACGCAGTATTTT. Amino acids: CASKAGYADTQYF.

Many counts were recorded for this clonotype. The chain's CDR3 is CASSEGGTVYGYTF. The DNA for the CDR3 is TGTGCCAGCAGTGAAGGGGGGACAGTATATGGCTACACCTTC. The rearrangement links TRBV6-1 to TRBJ1-2, with 7 positions matching TRBD1. With V trimmed by 1 base and J by 5 bases, 4 bases remained unmatched. The germline gives CDR1 MNHNS, CDR2 SASEGT. This CDR3 comprises 14 residues.

Details on this clonotype: This may be a read error: a much more frequent sequence differs by one nucleotide. This chain links TRBV7-2 with TRBJ1-1; D ambiguous. CDR3 size: 11 residues. The germline V gene has CDR1 SGHTA and CDR2 FQGNSA. CDR3 in amino acids: CASSFISEASF. Here the CDR3 DNA reads TGTGCCAGCAGCTTTATCTCTGAAGCTTCCTTT.

The chain uses TRBV12-3 or TRBV12-4 and TRBJ1-3; TRBD1 might be the D (5 bases). This CDR3 comprises 17 residues. Trimming stripped 6 bases from V and 0 bases from J, with 18 bases between. The CDR3 spells CASRGGRRRPSGNTIYF. The CDR3 DNA reads TGTGCCAGCAGGGGGGGGAGACGGCGGCCCTCTGGAAACACCATATATTTT.

J is TRBJ1-1 and V is TRBV27; D is ambiguous. CDR1 and CDR2 (germline): MNHEY, SMNVEV (reference sequence). The CDR3 spans 14 residues. Trimming took 1 base from V and 1 from J, leaving 7 bases between them. CDR3 amino acids: CASSLLSSNTEAFF. Here the CDR3 DNA reads TGTGCCAGCAGTTTATTATCGTCGAACACTGAAGCTTTCTTT.

Ten or more counts support this clonotype. The chain is built from TRBV6-1 and TRBJ2-2; 7 bases agree with TRBD1. The CDR3 spans 16 residues. The V and J ends lost 6 bases and 4 bases, in that order; junction bases with no gene match: 11. The germline CDR1 and CDR2 sequences are MNHNS and SASEGT. The CDR3 bases are TGTGCCAGCAGCCCCGAAGGGGGCGGCGGCACCGGGGAGCTGTTTTTT. It yields the protein CASSPEGGGGTGELFF.

The sample holds a few counts of this clonotype. V is TRBV7-2 and J is TRBJ2-7; a possible D gene is TRBD1 (5 bases). Trimming pared 1 base from V and 6 bases from J, leaving 13 bases between. The CDR3 sequence is 14 residues long. The germline CDR1 and CDR2 sequences are SGHTA and FQGNSA. In nucleotides, the CDR3 is TGTGCCAGCAGCTTAGGGGGCCAAACCGGCGAGCAGTACTTC. Residues: CASSLGGQTGEQYF.

This clonotype showed up many times. This sequence joins TRBV7-6 and TRBJ2-2; unclear D gene. V lost 6 bases and J 2 bases, leaving 4 bases between the germline ends. The length of the CDR3 is 12 residues. CDR1 is SGHVS and CDR2 is FNYEAQ in the germline V gene. CDR3 protein: CASSRNTGELFF. In nucleotides, the CDR3 is TGTGCCAGCAGTCGAAACACCGGGGAGCTGTTTTTT.

The V and J genes are TRBV5-1 and TRBJ2-1; D unclear. CDR1 and CDR2 (germline): SGHRS, YFSETQ. V was shortened by 5 bases and J by 5 bases, with 11 bases between the two germline ends. The CDR3 is 13 residues long. CDR3 in amino acids: CASRASVHNEQFF. The CDR3 coding sequence is TGCGCCAGCAGGGCCTCGGTTCACAATGAGCAGTTCTTC.

This clonotype appeared many times. The V and J genes are TRBV5-5 and TRBJ2-7; 7 nucleotides match TRBD2. Losses at the gene ends were 6 bases for V and 7 bases for J; bases not matched to a gene: 13. Per germline, CDR1 SGHKS and CDR2 YYEKEE (reference sequence). The CDR3 runs 14 residues. This chain's CDR3 is CASTEYLAVGEQYF. In nucleotides, the CDR3 is TGTGCCAGCACCGAGTACCTAGCGGTCGGGGAGCAGTACTTC. Complete variable domain (other parts from reference TRBV5-5 and TRBJ2-7): DAGVTQSPTHLIKTRGQQVTLRCSPISGHKSVSWYQQVLGQGPQFIFQYYEKEERGRGNFPDRFSARQFPNYSSELNVNALLLGDSALYLCASTEYLAVGEQYFGPGTRLTVT.

The CDR3 coding sequence is TGTGCCATCAGTTTGAGGGGACAAAGCTCTAAGCGGGACGAGCAGTACTTC. It specifies CAISLRGQSSKRDEQYF. V and J are TRBV10-3 and TRBJ2-7; D tentatively fits TRBD1 or TRBD2 (6 bases each). The V gene lost 5 bases and the J gene lost 5 bases, with 25 bases spanning the gap. The CDR3 has 17 residues. From germline, CDR1 is ENHRY and CDR2 SYGVKD.

This clonotype came up many times. The J gene is TRBJ1-6, the V gene TRBV2; 9 bases agree with TRBD1. The CDR3 totals 14 residues. V shed 6 bases, J shed 7 bases, and the junction held 4 bases outside the gene matches. CDR1 is SNHLY, CDR2 FYNNEI, per germline. For the CDR3, the DNA is TGTGCCAGCAGCACCGGGACAGGGAATTCACCCCTCCACTTT. This translates into CASSTGTGNSPLHF. Full variable domain (remainder filled in from reference TRBV2 and TRBJ1-6): EPEVTQTPSHQVTQMGQEVILRCVPISNHLYFYWYRQILGQKVEFLVSFYNNEISEKSEIFDDQFSVERPDGSNFTLKIRSTKLEDSAMYFCASSTGTGNSPLHFGNGTRLTVT.

This clonotype was counted a few times. The V call is TRBV6-1, the J call TRBJ1-1, with D hard to call. V was clipped by 8 bases and J by 5 bases, with 9 bases between them. The V gene's germline CDR1 is MNHNS and CDR2 SASEGT. CDR3 length equals 11 residues. For the CDR3, the DNA is TGTGCCAGCGCTTGGAGAACTGAAGCTTTCTTT. Translating it yields CASAWRTEAFF.

The rearrangement links TRBV6-1 to TRBJ2-6; no reliable D call. V dropped 10 bases and J dropped 0 bases, with 7 bases sitting between them. CDR3 length equals 13 residues. The V gene's germline CDR1 is MNHNS and CDR2 SASEGT. The CDR3 region is CATVFSGANVLTF. Here the CDR3 DNA reads TGTGCCACCGTTTTCTCTGGGGCCAACGTCCTGACTTTC.

The J gene is TRBJ1-4, the V gene TRBV27, with 7 nucleotides matching TRBD1. Trimming removed 5 bases from V and 5 bases from J; junction bases left unmatched: 5. The CDR3 totals 14 residues. Germline CDR1 is MNHEY and CDR2 is SMNVEV (reference sequence). CDR3 amino acids: CASSRGQRNEKLFF. DNA for the CDR3: TGTGCCAGCAGTCGGGGACAGAGAAATGAAAAACTGTTTTTT.

This sequence joins TRBV30 and TRBJ1-1, with D tentatively TRBD1 (6 bases). The germline V gene encodes CDR1 GTSNPN and CDR2 SVGIG (reference sequence). V was cut by 3 bases and J by 4 bases, with 9 bases left in between. The CDR3 spans 12 residues. The CDR3 bases are TGTGCCTGGAGGCGGGACATCACTGAAGCTTTCTTT. Its translation: CAWRRDITEAFF.